This paragraph reports one T cell receptor beta chain. This sample was taken from a study of T cells after yellow fever vaccination. TCRdb called the 5' RACE reads again in MiXCR, with one record for every CDR3 protein. Of some 200,000 distinct CDR3 sequences listed, approximately 3.3% are singletons. V dropped 3 bases and J dropped 15 bases, with 14 bases sitting between them. CDR3 length equals 12 residues. Germline assignment: CDR1 LGHDT and CDR2 YNNKEL (reference sequence). The starting material was CD4+ T cells sorted from PBMCs, obtained 10 days after the yellow fever booster vaccination. The V and J genes are TRBV3-1 and TRBJ1-4; D uncertain. The sequence was obtained from a man between 18 and 29 years old who received the YFV17D yellow fever vaccine. CDR3 in amino acids: CASSQQQGQLFF. In nucleotides, the CDR3 is TGTGCCAGCAGCCAGCAACAAGGGCAGTTGTTTTTT.